The present TCR beta chain was sequenced within a study of Tregs in tolerant kidney transplant recipients. V gave up 5 bases and J gave up 2 bases; unmatched junction bases: 4. Germline V gives CDR1 LNHDA, CDR2 SQIVND (reference sequence). The CDR3 extends over 14 amino acids. The repertoire was sequenced with immunoSEQ multiplex PCR; TCRdb's copy has only in-frame clones and lacks some. This table holds more than 90,000 clones, around nine tenths found once. The genes are TRBV19 and TRBJ2-7, with 9 bases matching TRBD1. The sequencing sample was made of CD4+ T cells from blood. The receptor was isolated from a human donor in good health. The CDR3 reads CASSPGQGTYEQYF. In DNA, the CDR3 is TGTGCCAGTAGTCCGGGACAGGGCACCTACGAGCAGTACTTC.